A selection of T cell receptor beta chains follows, all from one sample in a study of blood T cell repertoires in COVID-19. Assay used: immunoSEQ multiplex PCR; TCRdb lists only in-frame clones, some missing. The top ten clones hold under 3.5% of a sample with 150,000 to 200,000 clones, 86% of them seen once. Input material: peripheral blood. The origin of the receptors is a woman in her 30s with active or convalescent COVID-19. Each CDR3 is given with its conserved first and last residue. The D gene is left open where the match is weak. Clone size appears in some rows only: once, few, many, or a class for an expanded clone.

D	V	size	J	length	DNA	CDR3
TRBD2	TRBV13	.	TRBJ2-3	16	TGTGCCAGCAGCTTAGGCCTGACGGGAGGAGCAGATACGCAGTATTTT	CASSLGLTGGADTQYF
TRBD1	TRBV5-1	once	TRBJ2-2	14	TGCGCCAGCGGTAGACAGGGAAAAACCGGGGAGCTGTTTTTT	CASGRQGKTGELFF
.	TRBV15	few	TRBJ1-2	13	TGTGCCACCAGCAGAGATCGGGTATATGGCTACACCTTC	CATSRDRVYGYTF
TRBD1	TRBV27	.	TRBJ2-7	15	TGTGCCAGCAGTTTTAGGGACAGGGAGTCAGGTATGATGTACTTC	CASSFRDRESGMMYF
.	TRBV3-1/TRBV3-2	.	TRBJ2-7	13	TGTGCCAGCAGCCAAACAGTGTCCTACGAGCAGTACTTC	CASSQTVSYEQYF
.	TRBV30	.	TRBJ2-2	13	TGTGCCTGGAGTGTGGCAACCACCGGGGAGCTGTTTTTT	CAWSVATTGELFF
.	TRBV5-5	once	TRBJ2-2	16	TGTGCCAGCAGCTTGCTCTGGACAGCGAACACCGGGGAACTGTTTTTT	CASSLLWTANTGELFF
.	TRBV18	.	TRBJ1-6	13	TGTGCCAGCTCACCGGGGCCCAATTCACCCCTCCACTTT	CASSPGPNSPLHF
TRBD2	TRBV24-1	.	TRBJ2-1	15	TGTGCCACCAGTGATTTAACGCGGGGGTACAATGAGCAGTTCTTC	CATSDLTRGYNEQFF
TRBD1	TRBV5-4	few	TRBJ1-4	14	TGTGCCAGCAGACCGGACAGGGCGGGCGAAAAACTGTTTTTT	CASRPDRAGEKLFF
.	TRBV4-1	.	TRBJ1-4	16	TGCGCCAGCAGCCAAGAGCAGGTTGGAACTAATGAAAAACTGTTTTTT	CASSQEQVGTNEKLFF
TRBD1	TRBV19	once	TRBJ2-7	14	TGTGCCAGTAACTTCGGGACAGACACCTACGAGCAGTACTTC	CASNFGTDTYEQYF
TRBD1	TRBV2	.	TRBJ1-4	11	TGTGCCAGCAGTGCGACAGGGAAACTGTTTTTT	CASSATGKLFF
TRBD1	TRBV2	.	TRBJ1-3	14	TGTGCCAGCACCCCCGGGACAGCCGGAAACACCATATATTTT	CASTPGTAGNTIYF
.	TRBV11-2	.	TRBJ1-1	16	TGTGCCTCCTTGGGGTTGCAGGGGCGAGGGGGTACTGAAGCTTTCTTT	CASLGLQGRGGTEAFF
.	TRBV28	.	TRBJ2-7	13	TGTGCCAGCGTGGAGAGAAATACCTACGAGCAGTACTTC	CASVERNTYEQYF
.	TRBV3-1/TRBV3-2	.	TRBJ1-2	13	TGTGCCAGCAGCCAACAGGGGTCCTATGGCTACACCTTC	CASSQQGSYGYTF
.	TRBV5-1	.	TRBJ1-5	15	TGCGCCAGCAGCTTGCGGGGAGGGTGGGATCAGCCCCAGCATTTT	CASSLRGGWDQPQHF
TRBD1	TRBV28	.	TRBJ1-2	12	TGTGCCAGCAGTTCCAGGGGGCCTGGCTACACCTTC	CASSSRGPGYTF
.	TRBV6-5	.	TRBJ1-2	13	TGTGCCAGCAGAAGGGGGGAGGGGGATGGCTACACCTTC	CASRRGEGDGYTF